Listed below are T cell receptor beta chains from one sample, sequenced in a study of blood T cell repertoires in COVID-19. TCRdb's copy holds only in-frame clones and misses some; the assay was immunoSEQ multiplex PCR. The table shows 100,000 to 150,000 clones, with roughly 83% occurring only once. The sequencing sample was made of peripheral blood. The source of these receptors is a human donor in a cohort sampled during active COVID-19. Both conserved end residues are part of each CDR3. Each record gives: clone size, V gene, J gene, D gene, CDR3 DNA, CDR3 protein. A D gene is named only where the DNA matches it firmly. Clone sizes are given selectively: once, few, many, or a class where the clone is expanded.

.	TRBV6-6	TRBJ2-3	TRBD2	TGTGCCAGCAGTCCATCTAGCGGGGGAACCACAGATACGCAGTATTTT	CASSPSSGGTTDTQYF
.	TRBV28	TRBJ1-1	.	TGTGCCAGCACCGTAAGCCTAGATGAAGCTTTCTTT	CASTVSLDEAFF
.	TRBV5-5	TRBJ2-3	.	TGTGCCAGCAGCTCCCTCGGAGATACGCAGTATTTT	CASSSLGDTQYF
.	TRBV7-2	TRBJ2-3	TRBD2	TGTGCCAGCAGCTACCTAGCGGTCTCTAGCACAGATACGCAGTATTTT	CASSYLAVSSTDTQYF
.	TRBV18	TRBJ2-3	TRBD2	TGTGCCAGCTCACCACGTTTTACTAGCGACACTGTCACAGATACGCAGTATTTT	CASSPRFTSDTVTDTQYF
.	TRBV4-2	TRBJ1-3	.	TGTGCCAGCGGGCAGGGGAAGAGCTCTGGAAACACCATATATTTT	CASGQGKSSGNTIYF
.	TRBV5-6	TRBJ2-1	.	TGTGCCAGCAGCAGGCGGTTTGAGCAGTTCTTC	CASSRRFEQFF
.	TRBV5-6	TRBJ2-1	.	TGTGCCAGCAGCCTGGGGTCCCTAACCTACAATGAGCAGTTCTTC	CASSLGSLTYNEQFF
few	TRBV7-2	TRBJ2-1	.	TGTGCCAGCAGCTTAGACGCGGGTAATCGGCGTAATGAGCAGTTCTTC	CASSLDAGNRRNEQFF
once	TRBV6-5	TRBJ2-1	.	TGTGCCAGCAGTTCGATTGCAGGCTATGAGCAGTTCTTC	CASSSIAGYEQFF
.	TRBV19	TRBJ2-1	TRBD2	TGTGCCAGTAGTCCCAGCGGGAGGACCTACAATGAGCAGTTCTTC	CASSPSGRTYNEQFF
.	TRBV25-1	TRBJ1-5	.	TGTGCCAGCAGTGAACACAGGGACAATCAGCCCCAGCATTTT	CASSEHRDNQPQHF
.	TRBV27	TRBJ1-5	.	TGTGCCAGCAGTGGGCTGGGTAGCAATCAGCCCCAGCATTTT	CASSGLGSNQPQHF
.	TRBV11-3	TRBJ2-1	.	TGTGCCAGCAGCTTAGTCACGGGAGCGGGTAATGAGCAGTTCTTC	CASSLVTGAGNEQFF
.	TRBV25-1	TRBJ1-1	.	TGTGCCAGCAGTGATGTCGTGAACACTGAAGCTTTCTTT	CASSDVVNTEAFF
few	TRBV7-8	TRBJ1-6	.	TGTGCCAGCAGCTTAGCGCGAATCGGCGGCAGATCCTATAATTCACCCCTCCACTTT	CASSLARIGGRSYNSPLHF
few	TRBV10-1	TRBJ2-7	TRBD2	TGCGCCAGCGCCCGGACTAGCGGCTACGAGCAGTACTTC	CASARTSGYEQYF
.	TRBV7-9	TRBJ2-1	.	TGTGCCAGCAGCTTACCAGGCGCACCTTACAATGAGCAGTTCTTC	CASSLPGAPYNEQFF
.	TRBV19	TRBJ2-4	TRBD2	TGTGCCAGTAGGAGGACTAGCGGGAACTCAAACATTCAGTACTTC	CASRRTSGNSNIQYF
.	TRBV30	TRBJ1-2	.	TGTGCCTGGAGTGTAGGGGGGGCAGCCGTTTACGGCTACACCTTC	CAWSVGGAAVYGYTF
.	TRBV5-1	TRBJ2-7	TRBD2	TGCGCCAGCAGCTCCGGGACTAGAACCTACGAGCAGTACTTC	CASSSGTRTYEQYF
.	TRBV19	TRBJ2-7	.	TGTGCCAGTAGTGGGGGTACAGGGCTCGACTCCTACGAGCAGTACTTC	CASSGGTGLDSYEQYF
.	TRBV18	TRBJ2-1	TRBD2	TGTGCCAGTTCAGAGACTAGCGGGAGGAATGAGCAGTTCTTC	CASSETSGRNEQFF
.	TRBV19	TRBJ2-3	TRBD2	TGTGCCAGTAGTATAGACCGGGGGGGGACTACTGCGCAGTATTTT	CASSIDRGGTTAQYF
.	TRBV5-4	TRBJ2-5	.	TGTGCCAGCAGTAGTCCTCAAGAGACCCAGTACTTC	CASSSPQETQYF
.	TRBV6-5	TRBJ1-6	TRBD1	TGTGCCAGCACCGGACAGGGGCGTTCACCCCTCCACTTT	CASTGQGRSPLHF
once	TRBV28	TRBJ1-2	.	TGTGCCAGCAGTTTACCCCGCCATGACCGGGGCTATGGCTACACCTTC	CASSLPRHDRGYGYTF
.	TRBV18	TRBJ2-1	TRBD2	TGTGCCAGCTCACCGCAGCCTACTAGCGGGAGGGCCGAGGAGTTCTTC	CASSPQPTSGRAEEFF
.	TRBV12-1	TRBJ1-4	.	TGTGCCAGCAGCTTTGTGAGTCTGCAAACTGAAAAACTGTTTTTT	CASSFVSLQTEKLFF
.	TRBV18	TRBJ1-6	.	TGTGCCAGCTCCCCAGAAAGACAATATAATTCACCCCTCCACTTT	CASSPERQYNSPLHF
.	TRBV7-8	TRBJ2-1	TRBD2	TGTGCCAGCAGCCACCCATGGGATAGCGGGAGTTTTCGACATGAGCAGTTCTTC	CASSHPWDSGSFRHEQFF
.	TRBV14	TRBJ1-2	.	TGTGCCAGCAGCCAAGATCAGGGGAACTATGGCTACACCTTC	CASSQDQGNYGYTF
.	TRBV25-1	TRBJ1-4	.	TGTGCCAGCAGTCCCACCTTACAGGGTGTCGTGAATGAAAAACTGTTTTTT	CASSPTLQGVVNEKLFF
.	TRBV2	TRBJ2-1	.	TGTGCCAGCACTCTTGAGCGGGCTTACTACAATGAGCAGTTCTTC	CASTLERAYYNEQFF
few	TRBV6-5	TRBJ2-1	TRBD2	TGCCACCGACCCGGGGGGTACAATGAGCAGTTCTTC	CHRPGGYNEQFF
.	TRBV28	TRBJ2-7	.	TGTGCCAGCTTCGGTCGGGGGGCAACCTACGAGCAGTACTTC	CASFGRGATYEQYF
.	TRBV6-6	TRBJ2-1	.	TGTGCCAGCAGTGGGGGGATAAACAATGAGCAGTTCTTC	CASSGGINNEQFF
.	TRBV10-2	TRBJ2-7	TRBD2	TGCGCCAGCACTCCCCCTGGGTGGGAGGGGTACGAGCAGTACTTC	CASTPPGWEGYEQYF
.	TRBV5-4	TRBJ2-7	TRBD2	TGTGCCAGCAGCTTGGGCGGGGGGGAGGACTCCTACGAGCAGTACTTC	CASSLGGGEDSYEQYF
.	TRBV12-3/TRBV12-4	TRBJ2-7	.	TGTGCCAGCAGGAGCACAGATTACGAGCAGTACTTC	CASRSTDYEQYF
.	TRBV5-1	TRBJ1-1	.	TGCGCCAGCAGCTTGGTGACAGGCTCCAAGAACACTGAAGCTTTCTTT	CASSLVTGSKNTEAFF
.	TRBV5-1	TRBJ2-7	TRBD1	TGCGCCAGCAGCGCTGGAGGGACAGGGGTATCCTACGAGCAGTACTTC	CASSAGGTGVSYEQYF
few	TRBV18	TRBJ2-5	TRBD1	TGTGCCAGCTCACCACCGACAGGGCCCCAAGAGACCCAGTACTTC	CASSPPTGPQETQYF
.	TRBV28	TRBJ2-1	TRBD2	TGTGCCACATTGGCCTCCGAGCGGGAGTTCCGGTTCTTC	CATLASEREFRFF
once	TRBV15	TRBJ1-5	.	TGTGCCACCAGCATAGGACAGCCTAATCAGCCCCAGCATTTT	CATSIGQPNQPQHF